Below, one TCR beta chain is given with its context. CDR3 size: 14 residues. Trimming removed 1 base from V and 4 bases from J, with 8 bases in between. Germline CDR1 is SGDLS and CDR2 is YYNGEE. Some clones are missing from TCRdb's copy, which holds only in-frame ones; the method was immunoSEQ multiplex PCR. The sample lists fewer than 85,000 clones, about nine tenths occurring once. The data belong to a study of OX40 agonist ivuxolimab in advanced cancers. The V and J genes are TRBV9 and TRBJ2-2; D unresolved. The clonotype was recovered from an adult with an advanced solid tumor such as melanoma, head and neck, liver or kidney cancer. Source: CD4+ or CD8+ T cells sorted from blood, taken in a trial of the OX40 agonist ivuxolimab. The chain's CDR3 is CASSVFTSTGELFF. The CDR3 DNA sequence: TGTGCCAGCAGCGTATTCACCTCCACCGGGGAGCTGTTTTTT.